The clone carrying this T cell receptor beta chain was seen at least ten times. The antigen is unknown. J was trimmed by 0 bases and V by 5 bases; bases with no gene match: 2. CDR1 and CDR2 (germline): MNHEY, SMNVEV (reference sequence). CDR3 length: 14 amino acids. These data originate in a study of T cells after yellow fever vaccination. Study-level findings and limits: The booster saw the reappearance of most primary-vaccination clones (more than 95% CD4, around 88% CD8). CD4 and CD8 compartments shared a small share of clonotypes, likely from convergent recombination.

TCRdb reprocessed the 5' RACE reads with MiXCR, giving one entry per CDR3 protein. The table shows about 50,000 distinct CDR3 sequences, with 7% to 8.5% occurring only once. This receptor was taken from a young man who received the YFV17D yellow fever vaccine. The specimen was CD8+ T cells sorted from PBMCs, collected around 15 days after the first yellow fever vaccination. The rearrangement links TRBV27 to TRBJ1-2, with 8 bases that match TRBD1. CDR3 region: CASSQTGANYGYTF. The CDR3 DNA follows: TGTGCCAGCAGTCAGACAGGGGCTAACTATGGCTACACCTTC.